Listed below are T cell receptor beta chains from one sample, sequenced in a study of blood T cell repertoires in COVID-19. This table comes from immunoSEQ multiplex PCR, and its TCRdb copy is limited to in-frame clones, with some not included. The sample has approximately 70,000 clones, approximately 90% seen once. Sequencing input: peripheral blood. The receptors come from a woman aged 45-65 years with COVID-19, enrolled during active disease. CDR3s include the opening cysteine and the closing phenylalanine or tryptophan. D genes are given only for firm matches. Clone size is shown for a subset of rows, as once, few, many or a class of expanded clone.

. | TRBJ2-2 | . | TRBV28 | CASSYSTGELFF | TGTGCCAGCAGTTACAGCACCGGGGAGCTGTTTTTT
. | TRBJ1-2 | . | TRBV28 | CASSKTGPGGYTF | TGTGCCAGCAGTAAGACAGGACCTGGGGGCTACACCTTC
. | TRBJ2-2 | . | TRBV10-3 | CAISESIAAGELFF | TGTGCCATCAGTGAGTCGATCGCGGCCGGGGAGCTGTTTTTT
. | TRBJ2-7 | . | TRBV3-1/TRBV3-2 | CASSQLDYEQYF | TGTGCCAGCAGCCAACTAGACTACGAGCAGTACTTC
. | TRBJ2-7 | TRBD2 | TRBV11-3 | CASSSGTSGIDEQYF | TGTGCCAGCAGCTCCGGGACTAGCGGGATCGACGAGCAGTACTTC
. | TRBJ2-7 | TRBD1 | TRBV5-1 | CASSLPGTGGYNEQYF | TGCGCCAGCAGCTTGCCCGGGACAGGGGGGTATAACGAGCAGTACTTC
. | TRBJ1-1 | . | TRBV7-9 | CASSLRRVSTEAFF | TGTGCCAGCAGCTTAAGGCGGGTTTCGACTGAAGCTTTCTTT
. | TRBJ2-5 | TRBD2 | TRBV7-2 | CASTQRVGTSLGETQYF | TGTGCCAGCACCCAAAGGGTCGGGACTAGTCTAGGAGAGACCCAGTACTTC
. | TRBJ1-4 | . | TRBV5-4 | CASSLALGGEKLFF | TGTGCCAGCAGCTTGGCCTTGGGGGGTGAAAAACTGTTTTTT
. | TRBJ2-7 | . | TRBV7-9 | CASSPLIQVYEQYF | TGTGCCAGCAGCCCCCTTATCCAGGTTTACGAGCAGTACTTC
. | TRBJ2-7 | . | TRBV7-9 | CASSPGAYEQYF | TGTGCCAGCAGCCCCGGGGCCTACGAGCAGTACTTC
. | TRBJ1-5 | TRBD1 | TRBV7-2 | CASSRTGTGDQPQHF | TGTGCCAGCAGCCGCACCGGGACAGGGGATCAGCCCCAGCATTTT
. | TRBJ2-5 | TRBD2 | TRBV24-1 | CATSDTTSGSKETQYF | TGTGCCACCAGTGACACGACTAGCGGGAGTAAGGAGACCCAGTACTTC
. | TRBJ2-7 | . | TRBV30 | CAWSRREKIEQYF | TGTGCCTGGAGTAGGAGGGAGAAGATCGAGCAGTACTTC
. | TRBJ2-1 | TRBD2 | TRBV5-5 | CASRAQGLPYNEQFF | TGTGCCAGCAGGGCTCAGGGACTACCCTACAATGAGCAGTTCTTC
. | TRBJ2-3 | . | TRBV10-3 | CAISSRLGTDTQYF | TGTGCCATCTCGTCGCGGCTAGGCACAGATACGCAGTATTTT
. | TRBJ2-7 | . | TRBV30 | CAWSIPTAPLYEQYF | TGTGCCTGGAGTATCCCGACAGCACCTCTCTACGAGCAGTACTTC
. | TRBJ2-2 | . | TRBV5-4 | CASSRQGGTGELFF | TGTGCCAGCTCCCGACAGGGAGGCACCGGGGAGCTGTTTTTT
. | TRBJ2-7 | . | TRBV5-6 | CASSLIYREQYF | TGTGCCAGCAGCTTAATTTATCGCGAGCAGTACTTC
. | TRBJ1-4 | . | TRBV9 | CASFPPEQRNEKLFF | TGTGCCAGCTTCCCCCCCGAGCAAAGAAATGAAAAACTGTTTTTT
. | TRBJ1-6 | TRBD1 | TRBV2 | CASRSQTGRGSPLHF | TGTGCCAGCAGGAGCCAGACAGGGCGAGGTTCACCCCTCCACTTT
. | TRBJ2-7 | . | TRBV18 | CASSPSGVRSYEQYF | TGTGCCAGCTCACCCTCAGGCGTACGCTCCTACGAGCAGTACTTC
. | TRBJ2-5 | TRBD2 | TRBV4-2 | CASSQTSSGRAETQYF | TGTGCCAGCAGCCAAACGTCTAGCGGGAGGGCAGAGACCCAGTACTTC
. | TRBJ2-1 | TRBD1 | TRBV6-5 | CASTGTAYNEQFF | TGTGCCAGTACCGGGACAGCATACAATGAGCAGTTCTTC
. | TRBJ1-5 | . | TRBV19 | CASSIESNQPQHF | TGTGCCAGTAGTATAGAGTCGAATCAGCCCCAGCATTTT
few | TRBJ2-1 | TRBD2 | TRBV4-1 | CASSPGLAGVEQFF | TGCGCCAGCAGCCCCGGACTAGCGGGAGTTGAGCAGTTCTTC
. | TRBJ2-5 | TRBD2 | TRBV7-9 | CASSLSRSAGGQETQYF | TGTGCCAGCAGCTTATCGAGGAGCGCGGGAGGCCAAGAGACCCAGTACTTC
few | TRBJ2-7 | TRBD1 | TRBV7-2 | CASSLADRGAEQYF | TGTGCCAGCAGCTTAGCGGACAGGGGAGCCGAGCAGTACTTC
. | TRBJ1-5 | TRBD1 | TRBV18 | CASSPTGDPQPQHF | TGTGCCAGCTCACCAACAGGGGACCCTCAGCCCCAGCATTTT